The rows below give T cell receptor beta chains drawn from one sample of a study of shared clonotypes between healthy human individuals. This table comes from immunoSEQ multiplex PCR, and its TCRdb copy is limited to in-frame clones, with some not included. This sample yields some 580,000 clones, of which 95% to 98% are seen a single time; about 0.06% belongs to the top ten. Source material: naive CD4+ T cells sorted from blood. The receptors were gathered from a young woman in good health. Each CDR3 is given with its conserved first and last residue. D genes are given only for firm matches. Clone size appears in some rows only: once, few, many, or a class for an expanded clone.

v_call: TRBV7-6; clone_size: .; j_call: TRBJ1-2; d_call: .; cdr3_aa: CASSLEDTYGYTF; cdr3_nt: TGTGCCAGCAGCTTGGAGGACACCTATGGCTACACCTTC
v_call: TRBV6-4; clone_size: .; j_call: TRBJ2-1; d_call: .; cdr3_aa: CASSDVSNEQFF; cdr3_nt: TGTGCCAGCAGTGACGTCTCCAATGAGCAGTTCTTC
v_call: TRBV7-2; clone_size: .; j_call: TRBJ1-2; d_call: TRBD1; cdr3_aa: CASTGQVPYGYTF; cdr3_nt: TGTGCCAGCACGGGACAGGTCCCCTATGGCTACACCTTC
v_call: TRBV18; clone_size: .; j_call: TRBJ1-1; d_call: .; cdr3_aa: CASSSGSLNTEAFF; cdr3_nt: TGTGCCAGCTCGTCCGGCAGTTTGAACACTGAAGCTTTCTTT
v_call: TRBV7-2; clone_size: .; j_call: TRBJ1-1; d_call: .; cdr3_aa: CASRRDGEGAEAFF; cdr3_nt: TGTGCCAGCAGACGGGACGGGGAAGGGGCTGAAGCTTTCTTT
v_call: TRBV2; clone_size: .; j_call: TRBJ1-5; d_call: TRBD1; cdr3_aa: CASRDREVGNQPQHF; cdr3_nt: TGTGCCAGCAGGGACAGGGAGGTAGGCAATCAGCCCCAGCATTTT
v_call: TRBV11-2; clone_size: .; j_call: TRBJ2-5; d_call: TRBD1; cdr3_aa: CASSLGQGGWETQYF; cdr3_nt: TGTGCCAGCAGCCTTGGACAGGGGGGATGGGAGACCCAGTACTTC
v_call: TRBV5-1; clone_size: once; j_call: TRBJ2-3; d_call: .; cdr3_aa: CASAPAPERSTDTQYF; cdr3_nt: TGCGCCAGCGCCCCCGCACCTGAGCGGAGCACAGATACGCAGTATTTT
v_call: TRBV5-8; clone_size: .; j_call: TRBJ2-2; d_call: TRBD2; cdr3_aa: CASSLEFFGLANTGELFF; cdr3_nt: TGTGCCAGCAGCTTGGAGTTCTTTGGACTAGCCAACACCGGGGAGCTGTTTTTT
v_call: TRBV10-2; clone_size: once; j_call: TRBJ1-5; d_call: .; cdr3_aa: CATGLFRDNQPQHF; cdr3_nt: TGCGCCACCGGGCTCTTTCGGGACAATCAGCCCCAGCATTTT
v_call: TRBV4-2; clone_size: .; j_call: TRBJ2-1; d_call: TRBD2; cdr3_aa: CASSQGLAENNEQFF; cdr3_nt: TGTGCCAGCAGCCAAGGTCTAGCGGAAAACAATGAGCAGTTCTTC
v_call: TRBV6-5; clone_size: .; j_call: TRBJ2-7; d_call: .; cdr3_aa: CASSYSNSGAYEQYF; cdr3_nt: TGTGCCAGCAGTTACAGTAATAGCGGCGCCTACGAGCAGTACTTC
v_call: TRBV4-2; clone_size: .; j_call: TRBJ2-5; d_call: .; cdr3_aa: CASSLGVRAGETQYF; cdr3_nt: TGTGCCAGCAGCCTGGGCGTCCGCGCGGGAGAGACCCAGTACTTC
v_call: TRBV5-1; clone_size: .; j_call: TRBJ2-2; d_call: .; cdr3_aa: CASSLGQRNSNGELFF; cdr3_nt: TGCGCCAGCAGCTTGGGACAGAGAAATTCTAACGGGGAGCTGTTTTTT
v_call: TRBV6-5; clone_size: once; j_call: TRBJ1-2; d_call: .; cdr3_aa: CASRRGVKNYGYTF; cdr3_nt: TGTGCCAGCAGGAGGGGGGTGAAGAACTATGGCTACACCTTC
v_call: TRBV5-6; clone_size: .; j_call: TRBJ2-3; d_call: .; cdr3_aa: CASRMSGDTQYF; cdr3_nt: TGTGCCAGCAGGATGTCAGGAGATACGCAGTATTTT
v_call: TRBV7-2; clone_size: .; j_call: TRBJ2-2; d_call: .; cdr3_aa: CASSLGLNTGELFF; cdr3_nt: TGTGCCAGCAGCCTGGGACTTAACACCGGGGAGCTGTTTTTT
v_call: TRBV5-1; clone_size: .; j_call: TRBJ2-5; d_call: .; cdr3_aa: CASSLGATLIQETQYF; cdr3_nt: TGCGCCAGCAGCTTGGGGGCAACTTTAATACAGGAGACCCAGTACTTC
v_call: TRBV7-8; clone_size: .; j_call: TRBJ2-7; d_call: TRBD1; cdr3_aa: CASSPRLRRQGMSYEQYF; cdr3_nt: TGTGCCAGCAGCCCTCGCTTAAGGAGACAGGGTATGTCTTACGAGCAGTACTTC
v_call: TRBV7-3; clone_size: .; j_call: TRBJ2-7; d_call: TRBD2; cdr3_aa: CASSLLAGGRFSYEQYF; cdr3_nt: TGTGCCAGCAGCTTACTAGCGGGAGGCCGTTTCTCCTACGAGCAGTACTTC
v_call: TRBV19; clone_size: .; j_call: TRBJ1-5; d_call: .; cdr3_aa: CASSSRGVSDMAQHF; cdr3_nt: TGTGCCAGTAGTAGCCGGGGGGTATCAGATATGGCCCAGCATTTT
v_call: TRBV11-2; clone_size: .; j_call: TRBJ2-1; d_call: .; cdr3_aa: CATKEGRSYNEQFF; cdr3_nt: TGTGCCACCAAAGAAGGGCGTTCCTACAATGAGCAGTTCTTC
v_call: TRBV6-5; clone_size: .; j_call: TRBJ2-7; d_call: .; cdr3_aa: CASSSKRRDSYEQYF; cdr3_nt: TGTGCCAGCAGTTCAAAAAGGAGGGACTCCTACGAGCAGTACTTC
v_call: TRBV27; clone_size: .; j_call: TRBJ1-3; d_call: .; cdr3_aa: CASRSPSGNTIYF; cdr3_nt: TGTGCCAGCCGTTCCCCCTCTGGAAACACCATATATTTT
v_call: TRBV12-5; clone_size: .; j_call: TRBJ2-7; d_call: .; cdr3_aa: CASAKDSYEQYF; cdr3_nt: TGTGCTAGTGCCAAGGACAGCTACGAGCAGTACTTC
v_call: TRBV6-1; clone_size: .; j_call: TRBJ2-7; d_call: .; cdr3_aa: CASSRTATYEQYF; cdr3_nt: TGTGCCAGCAGCAGGACAGCGACCTACGAGCAGTACTTC
v_call: TRBV19; clone_size: few; j_call: TRBJ1-5; d_call: .; cdr3_aa: CASSSLLGQPQHF; cdr3_nt: TGTGCCAGTAGTTCTCTGCTCGGGCAGCCCCAGCATTTT
v_call: TRBV28; clone_size: .; j_call: TRBJ2-2; d_call: .; cdr3_aa: CASIPDRNTGELFF; cdr3_nt: TGTGCCAGCATACCGGACAGAAACACCGGGGAGCTGTTTTTT
v_call: TRBV10-2; clone_size: .; j_call: TRBJ2-7; d_call: .; cdr3_aa: CASRDFGQRFYEQYF; cdr3_nt: TGCGCCAGCAGGGATTTCGGACAGAGATTCTACGAGCAGTACTTC
v_call: TRBV7-3; clone_size: .; j_call: TRBJ2-1; d_call: TRBD2; cdr3_aa: CASSGSAGGPFNEQFF; cdr3_nt: TGTGCCAGCAGCGGATCAGCGGGAGGGCCTTTTAATGAGCAGTTCTTC
v_call: TRBV5-1; clone_size: .; j_call: TRBJ2-3; d_call: .; cdr3_aa: CASSSGIEWRTDTQYF; cdr3_nt: TGCGCCAGCAGCTCGGGTATAGAGTGGCGTACAGATACGCAGTATTTT
v_call: TRBV6-1; clone_size: .; j_call: TRBJ1-2; d_call: TRBD1; cdr3_aa: CASSERGRGLGYTF; cdr3_nt: TGTGCCAGCAGTGAAAGGGGCAGGGGGCTTGGCTACACCTTC
v_call: TRBV5-5; clone_size: .; j_call: TRBJ1-2; d_call: .; cdr3_aa: CASSRDLYGYTF; cdr3_nt: TGTGCCAGCAGCAGGGACCTATATGGCTACACCTTC
v_call: TRBV7-9; clone_size: .; j_call: TRBJ2-4; d_call: .; cdr3_aa: CASSTDWERYIQYF; cdr3_nt: TGTGCCAGCAGCACCGACTGGGAGCGATACATTCAGTACTTC
v_call: TRBV7-3; clone_size: once; j_call: TRBJ2-1; d_call: .; cdr3_aa: CASSPQPGTLKGNEQFF; cdr3_nt: TGTGCCAGCAGCCCGCAACCCGGGACTCTTAAGGGAAATGAGCAGTTCTTC
v_call: TRBV2; clone_size: .; j_call: TRBJ1-1; d_call: TRBD1; cdr3_aa: CASSTDRVGTEAFF; cdr3_nt: TGTGCCAGCAGTACAGACAGGGTGGGCACTGAAGCTTTCTTT
v_call: TRBV7-2; clone_size: .; j_call: TRBJ1-5; d_call: .; cdr3_aa: CASSSRAGGNQPQHF; cdr3_nt: TGTGCCAGCAGCTCGCGGGCTGGGGGGAATCAGCCCCAGCATTTT
v_call: TRBV6-1; clone_size: .; j_call: TRBJ2-7; d_call: .; cdr3_aa: CASSERWADLGEQYF; cdr3_nt: TGTGCCAGCAGTGAAAGGTGGGCAGACCTAGGGGAGCAGTACTTC
v_call: TRBV19; clone_size: .; j_call: TRBJ2-7; d_call: TRBD2; cdr3_aa: CASSIALAGRTSSYEQYF; cdr3_nt: TGTGCCAGTAGTATAGCACTAGCGGGACGTACAAGCTCCTACGAGCAGTACTTC
v_call: TRBV7-9; clone_size: .; j_call: TRBJ2-5; d_call: .; cdr3_aa: CASSSSAPGRETQYF; cdr3_nt: TGTGCCAGCAGCTCGTCCGCCCCAGGGCGAGAGACCCAGTACTTC
v_call: TRBV15; clone_size: .; j_call: TRBJ2-3; d_call: .; cdr3_aa: CATSREIVTGEGDTQYF; cdr3_nt: TGTGCCACCAGCAGAGAAATTGTCACGGGAGAGGGTGATACGCAGTATTTT
v_call: TRBV28; clone_size: .; j_call: TRBJ2-1; d_call: TRBD2; cdr3_aa: CASSGGLAGTVNEQFF; cdr3_nt: TGTGCCAGCAGTGGGGGACTAGCGGGAACTGTTAATGAGCAGTTCTTC
v_call: TRBV18; clone_size: .; j_call: TRBJ2-6; d_call: .; cdr3_aa: CASSPQGGANVLTF; cdr3_nt: TGTGCCAGCTCACCACAGGGTGGGGCCAACGTCCTGACTTTC
v_call: TRBV28; clone_size: .; j_call: TRBJ2-1; d_call: .; cdr3_aa: CAGRSSQLGHEQFF; cdr3_nt: TGTGCCGGGCGTTCTAGCCAGTTGGGGCATGAGCAGTTCTTC
v_call: TRBV4-1; clone_size: .; j_call: TRBJ2-7; d_call: TRBD2; cdr3_aa: CASSQGILPSGRSRSYEQYF; cdr3_nt: TGCGCCAGCAGCCAAGGAATATTGCCTAGCGGGAGGTCGAGATCCTACGAGCAGTACTTC